This T cell receptor (beta chain) was profiled in a study of blood T cell repertoires in COVID-19. TCRdb's table, derived via immunoSEQ multiplex PCR, lists solely in-frame clones and lacks some. The table records over 250,000 clones, around 86% of them present only once. CDR3 length equals 15 residues. Trimming took off 4 bases at V and 2 bases at J, with 13 bases between the two ends. The V gene's germline CDR1 is SEHNR and CDR2 FQNEAQ (reference sequence). The sequenced material came from PBMCs or T cells enriched from blood (not recorded which). This chain uses TRBV7-9 with TRBJ2-3; D is perhaps TRBD2 (5 bases). The TCR was taken from a woman in her late teens or twenties who had recovered from COVID-19. As DNA, the CDR3 is TGTGCCAGCAGCTCACAAAGCGGCTACACAGATACGCAGTATTTT. It codes for CASSSQSGYTDTQYF.